The T cell receptor (beta chain) described here comes from a study of blood T cell repertoires in COVID-19. Turning to the study itself: Material from acute and convalescent COVID-19 was sourced from the United States, Italy and Spain.

Clones were sequenced by immunoSEQ multiplex PCR, and TCRdb holds only the in-frame ones, with some missing. The sample has fewer than 80,000 clones; roughly nine tenths are singletons. This clone was counted only a few times. The germline V gene encodes CDR1 SNHLY and CDR2 FYNNEI. This CDR3 spans 14 amino acids. J was trimmed by 6 bases and V by 7 bases; bases with no gene match: 9. Material for sequencing was peripheral blood. This TCR derives from a woman aged 45-65 years with active COVID-19. The genes are TRBV2 and TRBJ1-5, with TRBD1 identical over 7 bases. The CDR3 sequence is CASTLRQGTQPQHF. CDR3 in DNA: TGTGCCAGCACCCTTAGACAGGGCACTCAGCCCCAGCATTTT. Full variable domain (rest looked up from reference TRBV2 and TRBJ1-5): EPEVTQTPSHQVTQMGQEVILRCVPISNHLYFYWYRQILGQKVEFLVSFYNNEISEKSEIFDDQFSVERPDGSNFTLKIRSTKLEDSAMYFCASTLRQGTQPQHFGDGTRLSIL.